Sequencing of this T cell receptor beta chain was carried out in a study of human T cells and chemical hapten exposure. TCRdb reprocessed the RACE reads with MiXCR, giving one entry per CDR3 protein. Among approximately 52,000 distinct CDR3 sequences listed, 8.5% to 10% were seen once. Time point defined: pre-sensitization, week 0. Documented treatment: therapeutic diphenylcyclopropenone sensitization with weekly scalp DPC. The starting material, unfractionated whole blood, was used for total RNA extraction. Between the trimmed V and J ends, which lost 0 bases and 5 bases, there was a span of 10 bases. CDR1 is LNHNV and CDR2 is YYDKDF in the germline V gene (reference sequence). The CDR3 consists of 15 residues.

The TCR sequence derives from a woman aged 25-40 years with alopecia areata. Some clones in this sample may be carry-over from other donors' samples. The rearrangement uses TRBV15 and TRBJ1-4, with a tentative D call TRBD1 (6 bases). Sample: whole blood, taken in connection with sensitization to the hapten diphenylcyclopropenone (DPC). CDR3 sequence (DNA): TGTGCCACCAGCAGAGATACGGGACACAATGAAAAACTGTTTTTT. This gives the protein CATSRDTGHNEKLFF.